This T cell receptor (beta chain) was sequenced in a study of identical twins' blood T cells. This clonotype was recorded only once. Its target is not known. CDR3 length equals 16 residues. The V gene end was trimmed by 0 bases and the J gene end by 15 bases; junction bases not matched to a gene: 13. Germline V gene lookup returns CDR1 SGHTA and CDR2 FQGNSA. TCRdb fed the 5' RACE reads into MiXCR, producing one record per CDR3 protein. The profile shows 350,000 to 400,000 distinct CDR3 sequences, about 28% of them singletons. General observations from the study: Top TCRbeta clonotypes were shared more with twin than unrelated donors.

Sequencing was done on a sample of PBMCs. V is TRBV7-2 and J is TRBJ2-1, with 11 bases aligning to TRBD2. This TCR was recovered from a woman aged 18 to 55 in good health. The CDR3: CASSLAQLAGGRSPFF. The DNA of the CDR3 is TGTGCCAGCAGCTTAGCTCAGCTAGCGGGAGGCCGCTCACCGTTCTTC.